This entry lists 29 T cell receptor beta chains sequenced from one sample in a study of Ad26.COV2.S vaccination and SARS-CoV-2 variants. Here immunoSEQ multiplex PCR was the method, and the copy in TCRdb shows in-frame clones only, minus some. The sample records 300,000 to 400,000 clones, around 89% being singletons. This sample's treatment: some 20 received Ad26.COV2.S at low or high dose, single or two shots; several received placebo; per-sample allocation not given. The samples date from day 63 after the first vaccine or placebo injection. The sample consisted of peripheral blood, taken in a trial of Ad26.COV2.S vaccine versus placebo. The receptors come from a person aged 18 to 59 who received the Ad26.COV2.S COVID-19 vaccine or a placebo.

The gene calls are TRBV4-3 and TRBJ2-3, with TRBD2 matching 8 bases. With 4 bases clipped from V and 4 bases from J, the junction kept 7 bases outside the gene matches. Germline V gene lookup returns CDR1 LGHNA and CDR2 YSLEER. CDR3 length: 15 residues. CDR3 loop: CASSPVAGSPDTQYF. DNA of the CDR3: TGCGCCAGCAGCCCCGTAGCGGGGAGCCCAGATACGCAGTATTTT.

J is TRBJ2-3 and V is TRBV9; no definite D call. Germline V gene data show CDR1 as SGDLS and CDR2 as YYNGEE. V shed 4 bases and J shed 2 bases, with 11 bases lying between them. This CDR3 comprises 14 residues. DNA for the CDR3: TGTGCCAGCAGCTTACTGACCGACACAGATACGCAGTATTTT. It is translated as CASSLLTDTDTQYF.

The CDR3 region has the DNA TGTGCCAGCAGCCACCGGACGGAAAATTCACCCCTCCACTTT. Translation: CASSHRTENSPLHF. The chain carries TRBV7-9 and TRBJ1-6; D unresolved. V lost 5 bases to trimming and J lost 7 bases, with 12 bases between them. Per germline, CDR1 SEHNR and CDR2 FQNEAQ (reference sequence). The CDR3 consists of 14 residues.

This sequence joins TRBV9 and TRBJ1-2; D is uncertain. V was shortened by 2 bases and J by 2 bases, with 7 bases between the two germline ends. Germline loops: CDR1 SGDLS, CDR2 YYNGEE. The CDR3 is 13 residues long. CDR3 sequence: CASSVDTNYGYTF. CDR3 sequence (DNA): TGTGCCAGCAGCGTTGACACAAACTATGGCTACACCTTC.

V and J are TRBV18 and TRBJ1-1, with D unresolved. The CDR3 has 15 amino acids. Germline CDR1 KGHSH, CDR2 LQKENI. Trimming took off 0 bases at V and 1 base at J, with 9 bases between the two ends. CDR3 loop: CASSPPEGTNTEAFF. CDR3 coding DNA: TGTGCCAGCTCACCACCGGAGGGAACGAACACTGAAGCTTTCTTT.

This clone was counted once. J is TRBJ2-2 and V is TRBV9; D is unresolved. This CDR3 is 11 amino acids long. The germline V and J ends were trimmed by 6 bases and 5 bases, with 5 bases remaining between them. The V gene's germline CDR1 is SGDLS and CDR2 YYNGEE. CDR3 coding DNA: TGTGCCAGCATTATGACCGGGGAGCTGTTTTTT. Encoded protein: CASIMTGELFF.

V is TRBV5-1 and J is TRBJ2-5, with D possibly TRBD1 on 5 matching bases. The CDR3 spans 13 residues. Germline V lookup: CDR1 SGHRS, CDR2 YFSETQ. V was cut by 1 base and J by 4 bases, with 8 bases left in between. CDR3 sequence: CASSLRGVETQYF. The CDR3 coding sequence is TGCGCCAGCAGCTTGAGGGGCGTAGAGACCCAGTACTTC. Looking up the rest from reference TRBV5-1 and TRBJ2-5 gives the full variable domain: KAGVTQTPRYLIKTRGQQVTLSCSPISGHRSVSWYQQTPGQGLQFLFEYFSETQRNKGNFPGRFSGRQFSNSRSEMNVSTLELGDSALYLCASSLRGVETQYFGPGTRLLVL.

The chain recombines TRBV5-1 with TRBJ1-1; D gene uncertain. Germline V gene sequence: CDR1 SGHRS, CDR2 YFSETQ. The CDR3 contains 13 residues. Trimming left V 0 bases short and J 12 bases short, with 15 bases between. This chain's CDR3 is CASSLEPAAGTFF. CDR3 nucleotide sequence: TGCGCCAGCAGCTTGGAGCCGGCAGCCGGCACTTTCTTT.

V gene TRBV19 combines with J gene TRBJ1-2; D gene unclear. The germline V gene has CDR1 LNHDA and CDR2 SQIVND (reference sequence). The CDR3 has 13 amino acids. The V gene lost 6 bases and the J gene lost 9 bases, with 17 bases spanning the gap. CDR3 region: CASSRAVQMRYTF. CDR3 in DNA: TGTGCCAGTAGCCGGGCTGTCCAGATGCGCTACACCTTC.

The V and J genes are TRBV2 and TRBJ1-6, with unresolved D. V lost 5 bases and J lost 0, with 8 bases in between. CDR3 length: 15 residues. Germline-derived CDR1 and CDR2 are SNHLY and FYNNEI. Here the CDR3 DNA reads TGTGCCAGCAGTAGGGTCAGCTCCTATAATTCACCCCTCCACTTT. Its translation is CASSRVSSYNSPLHF. Complete variable domain (other parts from reference TRBV2 and TRBJ1-6): EPEVTQTPSHQVTQMGQEVILRCVPISNHLYFYWYRQILGQKVEFLVSFYNNEISEKSEIFDDQFSVERPDGSNFTLKIRSTKLEDSAMYFCASSRVSSYNSPLHFGNGTRLTVT.

The V and J genes are TRBV4-3 and TRBJ2-1; D perhaps matches TRBD2 (6 bases). Deletions cut 0 bases from V and 12 bases from J, with 12 bases between. This CDR3 region has 13 residues. In germline, CDR1 is LGHNA, CDR2 YSLEER. In DNA form, the CDR3 reads TGCGCCAGCAGCCAAGATGCGGGGCTGAGGCAGTTCTTC. Protein: CASSQDAGLRQFF.

The V gene is TRBV4-1, the J gene TRBJ2-1; TRBD2 matches at 11 bases. Germline V lookup: CDR1 MGHRA, CDR2 YSYEKL. The V and J ends lost 4 bases and 10 bases, in that order; junction bases with no gene match: 21. The CDR3 is 19 residues long. In DNA, the CDR3 is TGCGCCAGCAGCCCTTATCAAAAACTAGCGGGGGAACTCCGGGGAGAGCAGTTCTTC. Its protein product is CASSPYQKLAGELRGEQFF.

The genes are TRBV7-9 and TRBJ1-4; D is undetermined. Per the germline V gene, CDR1 is SEHNR and CDR2 is FQNEAQ (reference sequence). V was shortened by 0 bases and J by 1 base, with 0 bases between the two germline ends. CDR3 length: 13 amino acids. The CDR3 DNA follows: TGTGCCAGCAGCTTAGCAACTAATGAAAAACTGTTTTTT. It is translated as CASSLATNEKLFF.

This chain uses TRBV4-2 with TRBJ2-3, with 9 bases that match TRBD1. After removal of 6 bases from V and 5 bases from J, the junction contained 12 bases not matched to a gene. The CDR3 has 16 amino acids. Germline V gene sequence: CDR1 LGHNA, CDR2 YNFKEQ. The CDR3 sequence: CASSRRDRVLGDTQYF. CDR3 sequence (DNA): TGTGCCAGCAGTCGCCGGGACAGGGTGCTGGGAGATACGCAGTATTTT.

The chain has TRBV7-9 and TRBJ1-1, with D unclear. CDR1 and CDR2 from the germline V gene are SEHNR and FQNEAQ (reference sequence). Trimming removed 4 bases from V and 8 bases from J, with 11 bases in between. CDR3 length equals 12 residues. The CDR3 coding sequence is TGTGCCAGCAGCTCGGAAGGGCCGGAAGCTTTCTTT. Its translation is CASSSEGPEAFF.

This clone showed up just once. The chain is built from TRBV5-1 and TRBJ2-3; 7 positions match TRBD2. From germline, CDR1 is SGHRS and CDR2 YFSETQ. The length of the CDR3 is 16 residues. V was pared by 4 bases and J by 0 bases, with 8 bases of the junction left unmatched. The CDR3 region is CASSPASGLSTDTQYF. CDR3 in DNA: TGCGCCAGCAGCCCTGCCTCGGGACTAAGCACAGATACGCAGTATTTT.

Worth noting for this clone: Possible read error: a much larger clone is one base away. The chain carries TRBV2 and TRBJ1-3, with no clear D. CDR1 and CDR2 (germline): SNHLY, FYNNEI. The CDR3 runs to 13 residues. V was clipped by 4 bases and J by 0 bases, with 4 bases between them. The CDR3 bases are TGTGCCAGCAGTGGGGGCTCTGGAAACACCATATATTTT. Protein: CASSGGSGNTIYF.

The gene calls are TRBV7-2 and TRBJ2-5; possibly TRBD2 for D (5 bases). The CDR3 runs to 14 residues. Trimming stripped 1 base from V and 5 bases from J, with 11 bases between. Looked up from germline, CDR1 is SGHTA and CDR2 is FQGNSA. The CDR3 sequence is CASSLDPGMETQYF. The CDR3 region has the DNA TGTGCCAGCAGCTTAGATCCGGGGATGGAGACCCAGTACTTC.

This chain connects TRBV2 to TRBJ1-2; a weak D match, TRBD1 (6 bases). V lost 7 bases and J 0 bases, leaving 12 bases between the germline ends. This CDR3 contains 14 residues. The V gene's germline CDR1 is SNHLY and CDR2 FYNNEI. This CDR3 is CASKDSRANYGYTF. CDR3 sequence (DNA): TGTGCCAGCAAGGACAGCCGAGCTAACTATGGCTACACCTTC.

V and J are TRBV4-2 and TRBJ1-3, with 9 bases that match TRBD1. The length of the CDR3 is 17 residues. Germline values: CDR1 LGHNA, CDR2 YNFKEQ. V dropped 2 bases and J dropped 6; count of bases not matched to a gene: 11. CDR3 in DNA: TGTGCCAGCAGCCAACATTCCCCTCACAGGGGGCTAAACACCATATATTTT. Protein product: CASSQHSPHRGLNTIYF.

This chain connects TRBV30 to TRBJ2-5; 11 bases map to TRBD2. J gave up 0 bases and V 2 bases, and 2 bases lay outside the gene matches. This CDR3 has 15 amino acids. Per germline, CDR1 GTSNPN and CDR2 SVGIG (reference sequence). The CDR3 reads CAWSLAGGYQETQYF. The CDR3 nucleotides are TGTGCCTGGAGTCTAGCGGGAGGCTACCAAGAGACCCAGTACTTC.

CDR3 region: CASIAPGGSYNEQFF. DNA for the CDR3: TGTGCCAGCATTGCCCCCGGGGGATCCTACAATGAGCAGTTCTTC. The V and J genes are TRBV2 and TRBJ2-1; tentative D call: TRBD2 (6 bases). Germline lookup yields CDR1 SNHLY and CDR2 FYNNEI. With 7 bases removed from V and 1 base from J, the gap between germline ends came to 14 bases. The CDR3 contains 15 residues.

The chain recombines TRBV27 with TRBJ1-3; D is unclear. V gave up 8 bases and J gave up 3 bases, with 11 bases separating them. Germline V lookup: CDR1 MNHEY, CDR2 SMNVEV (reference sequence). CDR3 length: 13 amino acids. The CDR3 coding sequence is TGTGCCAGCGGGCGCGGGTTTGGAAACACCATATATTTT. Encoded protein: CASGRGFGNTIYF.

V is TRBV3-1 (or the pseudogene TRBV3-2) and J is TRBJ2-1, with 10 bases that match TRBD1. The CDR3 spans 15 residues. Germline V CDR1 and CDR2: LGHDT, YNNKEL (reference sequence). The trim removed 4 bases at V and 5 bases at J, leaving 5 bases unmatched. CDR3 DNA sequence: TGTGCCAGCAGCCCATCCGGGACAGGGGACAATGAGCAGTTCTTC. This encodes CASSPSGTGDNEQFF.

The genes are TRBV3-1 (or the pseudogene TRBV3-2) and TRBJ2-7; weak D call: TRBD2 (6 bases). This CDR3 contains 15 residues. Trimming shortened V by 0 bases and J by 5 bases, and 14 bases separated the two germline ends. Germline assignment: CDR1 LGHDT and CDR2 YNNKEL (reference sequence). DNA of the CDR3: TGTGCCAGCAGCCAAGAAAGTATTCGGGGGAACGAGCAGTACTTC. It specifies CASSQESIRGNEQYF.

The genes are TRBV30 and TRBJ2-1; possible D gene TRBD2, 6 bases. Germline lookup yields CDR1 GTSNPN and CDR2 SVGIG (reference sequence). This CDR3 region has 16 residues. The germline V and J ends were trimmed by 0 bases and 0 bases, with 12 bases remaining between them. CDR3 sequence (DNA): TGTGCCTGGAGTGTAAGGCTAGCGAACTCCTACAATGAGCAGTTCTTC. Translated: CAWSVRLANSYNEQFF.

The chain links TRBV27 to TRBJ2-2; D may be TRBD2 (5 bases). The germline V and J ends were trimmed by 6 bases and 5 bases, with 13 bases remaining between them. This CDR3 region has 14 residues. Per the germline V gene, CDR1 is MNHEY and CDR2 is SMNVEV (reference sequence). The CDR3 is CASRRAGRTGELFF. In nucleotides, the CDR3 is TGTGCCAGCAGGAGGGCTGGGCGAACCGGGGAGCTGTTTTTT.

The CDR3 coding sequence is TGTGCCAGCTCACCTGGGGACAGAGCCTCCTACGAGCAGTACTTC. Its protein is CASSPGDRASYEQYF. The V gene is TRBV18, the J gene TRBJ2-7, with TRBD1 matching 7 bases. Germline trimming cut 3 bases from V and 0 bases from J; bases unmatched to any gene: 5. The CDR3 consists of 15 residues. The germline CDR1 and CDR2 sequences are KGHSH and LQKENI.

The chain joins TRBV18 to TRBJ2-7; D may be TRBD1 (6 bases). V gave up 4 bases and J gave up 7 bases, with 17 bases separating them. The CDR3 has 14 amino acids. Per the germline V gene, CDR1 is KGHSH and CDR2 is LQKENI. CDR3 residues: CASSRSGAEYEQYF. The CDR3 DNA follows: TGTGCCAGCTCACGGTCAGGGGCGGAGTATGAGCAGTACTTC.